The entry below gives a single T cell receptor (beta chain) sequence along with its context. The antigen is undetermined. After removal of 5 bases from V and 1 base from J, the junction contained 5 bases not matched to a gene. The CDR3 is made up of 15 amino acids. The germline V gene has CDR1 SGHTA and CDR2 FQGNSA. This sample stems from a study of shared clonotypes between healthy human individuals. Broader study findings: The authors sampled blood alone, and tissue repertoires likely differ.

Donors were Caucasian adults residing in Nashville, Tennessee, USA. Libraries were prepared by immunoSEQ multiplex PCR; TCRdb keeps only in-frame clonotypes and omits some of them. This sample carries approximately 500,000 clones, less than 96% of them seen once, and the ten largest clones take 0.06%. This sequence joins TRBV7-2 and TRBJ2-7; 10 bases agree with TRBD1. The specimen was naive CD4+ T cells sorted from blood. Documented subset: CD45RA+ positively selected. The clonotype comes from a woman in her twenties or thirties in good health. CDR3 protein: CASSAGTGASYEQYF. Here the CDR3 DNA reads TGTGCCAGCAGCGCCGGGACAGGGGCGTCCTACGAGCAGTACTTC.